Given below is one T cell receptor (beta chain) in context. This sample is part of a study of blood T cell repertoires in COVID-19. Study-level information: Nucleic acid was either cDNA or gDNA, and it came from T cells, B-cell-depleted T cells, or PBMCs.

This CDR3 has 13 amino acids. Trimming shortened V by 4 bases and J by 4 bases, and 11 bases separated the two germline ends. Germline loops: CDR1 SGHRS, CDR2 YFSETQ. TCRdb's copy holds only in-frame clones and misses some; the assay was immunoSEQ multiplex PCR. The table has about 210,000 clones, 88% seen once. Material for sequencing was peripheral blood. This TCR was recovered from a man between 65 and 80 years old with acute or convalescent COVID-19. The chain joins TRBV5-1 to TRBJ1-1; a weak D match, TRBD1 (5 bases). Here the CDR3 reads CASSPGHGTEAFF. The CDR3 DNA reads as TGCGCCAGCAGCCCTGGACACGGCACTGAAGCTTTCTTT.